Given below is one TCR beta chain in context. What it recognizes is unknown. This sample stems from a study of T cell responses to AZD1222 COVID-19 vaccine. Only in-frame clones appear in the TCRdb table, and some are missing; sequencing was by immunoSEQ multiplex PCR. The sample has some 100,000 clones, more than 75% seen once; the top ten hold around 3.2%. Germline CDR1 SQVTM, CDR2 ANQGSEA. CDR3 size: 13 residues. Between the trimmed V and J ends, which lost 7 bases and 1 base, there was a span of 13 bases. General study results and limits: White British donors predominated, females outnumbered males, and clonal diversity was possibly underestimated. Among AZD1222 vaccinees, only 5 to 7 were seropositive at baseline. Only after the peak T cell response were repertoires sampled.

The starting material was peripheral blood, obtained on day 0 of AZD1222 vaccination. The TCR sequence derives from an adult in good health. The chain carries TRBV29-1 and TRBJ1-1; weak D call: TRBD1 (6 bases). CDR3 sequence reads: CSGLTGPNTEAFF. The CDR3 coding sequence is TGCAGCGGCCTAACAGGGCCGAACACTGAAGCTTTCTTT.